The T cell receptor (beta chain) described here comes from a study of neurological immune-mediated disorders. Study findings and constraints: Expanded clones shared no identical CDR3 amino acid sequences across subjects, which suggested private TCR-beta repertoires in all groups.

TCRdb re-analysed the 5' RACE reads in MiXCR, keeping a single row per CDR3 protein. The repertoire includes roughly 57,000 distinct CDR3 sequences, roughly 8.3% of them detected once, and 1.5% to 2% sits in the top ten. In its sample, this clonotype was seen many times. Its antigen is as yet unknown. The V gene's germline CDR1 is SGHRS and CDR2 YFSETQ. V dropped 0 bases and J dropped 7 bases, with 18 bases sitting between them. The CDR3 totals 16 residues. Time point: longitudinal time-point 3. As healthy controls, volunteers from a blood bank in Maryland, USA, were used. The unsorted libraries were produced from 2 million PBMCs held at -80 C.

This receptor was identified in a woman aged 40 to 50 in good health. The rearrangement joins TRBV5-1 to TRBJ2-3; tentatively, D is TRBD2 (5 bases). Sequences were obtained from PBMCs. In nucleotides, the CDR3 is TGCGCCAGCAGCTTGGATCCTGGTGCGTTCGGGAATACGCAGTATTTT. Translated: CASSLDPGAFGNTQYF.